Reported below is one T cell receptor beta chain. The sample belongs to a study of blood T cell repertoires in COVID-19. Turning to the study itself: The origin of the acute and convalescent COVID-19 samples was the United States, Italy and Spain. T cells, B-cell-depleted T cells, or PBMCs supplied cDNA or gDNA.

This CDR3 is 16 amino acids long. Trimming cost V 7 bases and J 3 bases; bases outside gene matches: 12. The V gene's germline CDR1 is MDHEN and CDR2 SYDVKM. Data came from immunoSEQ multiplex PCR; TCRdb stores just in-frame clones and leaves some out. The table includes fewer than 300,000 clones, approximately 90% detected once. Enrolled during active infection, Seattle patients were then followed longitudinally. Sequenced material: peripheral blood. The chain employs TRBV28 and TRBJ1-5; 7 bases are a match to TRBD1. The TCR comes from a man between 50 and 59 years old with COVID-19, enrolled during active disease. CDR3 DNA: TGTGCCAGCAACCTCCCCAGGGGGGTCTCCAATCAGCCCCAGCATTTT. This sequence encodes CASNLPRGVSNQPQHF.